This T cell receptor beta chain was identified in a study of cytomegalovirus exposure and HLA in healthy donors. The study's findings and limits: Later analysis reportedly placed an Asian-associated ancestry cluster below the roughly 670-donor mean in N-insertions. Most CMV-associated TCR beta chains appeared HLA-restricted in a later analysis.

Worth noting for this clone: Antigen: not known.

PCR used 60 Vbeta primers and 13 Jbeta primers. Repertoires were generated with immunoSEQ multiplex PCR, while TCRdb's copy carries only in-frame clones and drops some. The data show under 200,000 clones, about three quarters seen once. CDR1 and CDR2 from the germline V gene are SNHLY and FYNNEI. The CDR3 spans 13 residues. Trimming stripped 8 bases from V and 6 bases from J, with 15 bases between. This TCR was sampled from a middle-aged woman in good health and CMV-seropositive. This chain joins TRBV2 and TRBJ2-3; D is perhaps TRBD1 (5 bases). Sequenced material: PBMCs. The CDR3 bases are TGTGCCAGCGGACAAAACCAGAAGGATACGCAGTATTTT. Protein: CASGQNQKDTQYF.